These T cell receptor beta chains were read from a single sample in a study of blood T cells in healthy people across ages. A single record per CDR3 protein comes from TCRdb applying MiXCR to the 5' RACE reads. In the table there are under 2 million distinct CDR3 sequences, about 35% of which are singletons. The sequenced material came from blood. The receptor source for this set is a young woman in good health. Each CDR3 is given with its conserved first and last residue. Fields, in order: V gene, clone size, J gene, D gene, CDR3 protein, CDR3 DNA. The D gene is left open where the match is weak. Not all rows give a size; the values are once, few, many and, for expanded clones, a class.

TRBV27	NA	TRBJ1-1	NA	CASSSSPGDTEAFF	NA
TRBV20-1	few	TRBJ2-1	NA	CSARAGVSNEQFF	TGCAGTGCTAGGGCAGGAGTGTCCAATGAGCAGTTCTTC
TRBV9	NA	TRBJ2-3	TRBD2	CASSLRASGGATDTQYF	TGTGCCAGCAGCCTCAGGGCTAGCGGGGGGGCAACAGATACGCAGTATTTT
TRBV7-2	NA	TRBJ1-1	NA	CASSFSAGEAFF	TGTGCCAGCAGCTTTTCGGCCGGAGAAGCTTTCTTT
TRBV6-6	many	TRBJ2-7	NA	CASRGEGAPLDEQYF	TGTGCCAGCAGGGGGGAGGGGGCGCCGTTGGACGAGCAGTACTTC
TRBV27	once	TRBJ1-5	NA	CASRIGGVGQPQHF	TGTGCCAGCAGAATAGGGGGTGTTGGACAGCCCCAGCATTTT
TRBV12-3/TRBV12-4	NA	TRBJ2-7	NA	CASSLRDPDYEQYF	TGTGCCAGCAGTTTAAGGGACCCCGACTACGAGCAGTACTTC
TRBV21-1	few	TRBJ1-2	NA	CASSTRNRGNGYTF	TGTGCCAGCAGCACGAGAAACAGGGGGAATGGCTACACCTTC
TRBV11-2	few	TRBJ1-2	NA	CASSKGGGPSPYGYTF	TGTGCCAGCAGCAAAGGGGGGGGTCCCTCTCCCTATGGCTACACCTTC
TRBV6-1	NA	TRBJ2-3	TRBD1	CASKIGTGEHTDTQYF	TGTGCCAGCAAAATCGGGACAGGGGAACACACAGATACGCAGTATTTT
TRBV9	NA	TRBJ2-3	NA	CASSVAGAALGDTQYF	TGTGCCAGCAGCGTAGCGGGGGCAGCCCTCGGGGATACGCAGTATTTT
TRBV27	NA	TRBJ2-5	TRBD1	CASGGTGAKETQYF	TGTGCCAGCGGTGGGACAGGGGCCAAAGAGACCCAGTACTTC
TRBV20-1	few	TRBJ1-5	TRBD1	CSADPGQGRRVDNQPQHF	TGCAGTGCCGATCCGGGACAGGGAAGAAGGGTGGACAATCAGCCCCAGCATTTT
TRBV27	few	TRBJ2-7	TRBD2	CASRAGNYEQYF	TGTGCCAGCAGAGCGGGAAACTACGAGCAGTACTTC
TRBV12-3/TRBV12-4	few	TRBJ1-1	NA	CAGSLPGLMNTEAFF	TGTGCCGGCAGTTTACCCGGATTGATGAACACTGAAGCTTTCTTT
TRBV29-1	many	TRBJ2-1	TRBD2	CSVSGRFYNEQFF	TGCAGCGTTAGCGGGAGGTTTTACAATGAGCAGTTCTTC